This TCR beta chain was sequenced in a study of T cells in Graves' hyperthyroidism and ophthalmopathy. Study-level results: The model foresaw ophthalmopathy a median about 6.5 months prior to onset.

Every diagnosis used clinical symptoms, serum thyroxine and TRAb, thyroid ultrasound and orbital computed tomography. Blood sampling occurred at first hyperthyroidism diagnosis, ahead of any ophthalmopathy symptoms. The PBMCs were sourced from fresh peripheral blood (approximately 9.6 ml). Germline CDR1 and CDR2: SGHRS and YFSETQ. Trimming at V came to 4 bases and at J to 1 base, leaving 2 bases not matched to a gene. CDR3 size: 16 residues. A note on this clonotype: The antigen is not known.

The investigators amplified TCR beta CDR3 regions from RNA transcripts. Initially, a first-round RT-PCR of the TCR CDR3 employed the HTBI primer set. TCRdb fed the multiplex PCR reads into MiXCR, producing one record per CDR3 protein. The sample records under 450,000 distinct CDR3 sequences, around an eighth being singletons. Sequencing was carried out using blood. This clonotype was obtained from a man aged 30 to 45 with Graves' hyperthyroidism that later progressed to Graves' ophthalmopathy. The rearrangement uses TRBV5-1 and TRBJ1-6; 10 bases map to TRBD1. The CDR3 spells CASSDRGQSYNSPLHF. CDR3 coding DNA: TGCGCCAGCAGCGACAGGGGGCAATCCTATAATTCACCCCTCCACTTT.